This T cell receptor beta chain derives from a study of early T cells in non-severe SARS-CoV-2 infection. Overall study: The input, bulk RNA from unsorted whole blood, was sequenced, and chains were unpaired. Overall study results and limits: Anti-spike CD8 responses were favored in VDJdb matching, and private and CD4 specificities were missed.

cDNA molecules, individually, were tagged with unique molecular identifiers. TCRdb re-called the 5' RACE reads through MiXCR, storing one row per CDR3 protein. The sample has roughly 40,000 distinct CDR3 sequences; 10% to 15% are singletons. CDR1 and CDR2 from the germline V gene are SGHRS and YFSETQ. Losses at the gene ends were 2 bases for V and 1 base for J; bases not matched to a gene: 3. The CDR3 spans 15 residues. With respect to this clonotype: Its antigen is not identified.

The chain couples TRBV5-1 to TRBJ2-3; 8 bases align to TRBD1. The sequence was collected from an adult who was a healthcare worker with PCR-confirmed SARS-CoV-2 infection or an uninfected control (not recorded which). The specimen sequenced was whole blood. The CDR3 bases are TGCGCCAGCAGCTTACCGGGACAGGGCACAGATACGCAGTATTTT. It is translated as CASSLPGQGTDTQYF.